These T cell receptor beta chains were read from a single sample in a study of shared clonotypes between healthy human individuals. Here immunoSEQ multiplex PCR was the method, and the copy in TCRdb shows in-frame clones only, minus some. The sample includes 2 million to 3 million clones, approximately 93% seen only once; the top ten take around 0.37%. Sequencing was carried out using naive CD4+ T cells from PBMCs. These receptors came from a young man in good health. Some clones in this sample may be carry-over from other donors' samples. Both conserved end residues are trimmed from each CDR3. Clone size is shown for a subset of rows, as once, few, many or a class of expanded clone.

-	TRBJ2-3	TRBV14	ASSRDTMADTQY
-	TRBJ2-2	TRBV6-5	ASIPAGSRELF
-	TRBJ2-1	TRBV7-2	ASSLGRRTYNEQF
-	TRBJ2-5	TRBV7-2	ASSGRVQSMGETQY
-	TRBJ2-7	TRBV30	AWSVGWGAKAYEQY
-	TRBJ1-1	TRBV7-9	ASSSRSTGNTEAF
once	TRBJ2-7	TRBV11-3	ASSLAAESYEQY
-	TRBJ1-3	TRBV9	ASSVGGQGRNTIY
once	TRBJ2-7	TRBV28	AIKLRDRGHEQY
once	TRBJ2-5	TRBV11-2	ASSPHGETQY
-	TRBJ2-7	TRBV19	ASSIGVAYEQY
-	TRBJ1-1	TRBV11-3	ASSSMGTGDTEAF
-	TRBJ2-7	TRBV14	ASSQAGGVNEQY
-	TRBJ1-2	TRBV5-4	ASSLEAGRAGGGYT
-	TRBJ2-2	TRBV5-4	ASSLGGGVGELF
-	TRBJ2-7	TRBV5-4	ASSQRQGGAYEQY
-	TRBJ1-4	TRBV7-2	ASRSGGTGGEKLF
-	TRBJ2-6	TRBV2	ASSGAGGANVLT
-	TRBJ2-7	TRBV29-1	SVAGAPTSYEQY